This T cell receptor (beta chain) originates from a study of blood T cells in healthy people across ages. Overall study findings and caveats: Changes in expanded clonotypes were possibly confounded, as the CMV status of donors was unknown.

The use of a sample-barcoded 5' primer and a J-beta primer mix characterized a second PCR of roughly 6 to 11 cycles. TCRdb re-derived calls from the 5' RACE reads in MiXCR, one entry per CDR3 protein. This table has just under 750,000 distinct CDR3 sequences, 20% to 25% appearing once. This clonotype was observed a handful of times. Its specificity is not known. Each donor supplied around 9.9 milliliters of peripheral blood. Each sample yielded at least 6 million isolated PBMCs. Germline CDR1 and CDR2: MNHNS and SASEGT. This CDR3 comprises 15 residues. The ends were cut back, 6 bases at V and 4 bases at J, with 16 bases in the middle.

This chain uses TRBV6-1 with TRBJ1-5; perhaps TRBD1 as D (6 bases). Sequencing input: blood. The sequence was collected from a man aged 65-85 years in good health. CDR3 loop: CASRFRQEANQPQHF. The CDR3 DNA reads as TGTGCCAGCAGATTTAGACAGGAGGCTAATCAGCCCCAGCATTTT.